This T cell receptor beta chain was sequenced for a study of blood T cell repertoires in COVID-19. Study details: Italy, Spain and the United States were the sources of the convalescent and acute COVID-19 samples. PBMCs, B-cell-depleted T cells, or T cells provided the cDNA or gDNA that made up the material.

Original processing notes: Nucleated cell counts were estimated from reference gene primer amplification. Only in-frame clones appear in the TCRdb table, and some are missing; sequencing was by immunoSEQ multiplex PCR. V and J calls plus clone size are reproduced from that table; the DNA served to infer D and trimming. The top ten hold about 4% of the sample, which has about 220,000 clones, 75% to 90% seen once. The CDR3 spans 14 residues. Trimming shortened V by 2 bases and J by 1 base, and 8 bases separated the two germline ends. The V gene's germline CDR1 is MNHEY and CDR2 SVGAGI. Cohort placement rested on clinical history that participants reported themselves.

The chain recombines TRBV6-5 with TRBJ2-5; D is undetermined. This receptor was obtained from a woman aged 40 to 49 with acute COVID-19. The sample was PBMCs or T cells enriched from blood (not recorded which). CDR3 DNA: TGTGCCAGCAGTTACCTGGGCCCCCAAGAGACCCAGTACTTC. This sequence encodes CASSYLGPQETQYF.